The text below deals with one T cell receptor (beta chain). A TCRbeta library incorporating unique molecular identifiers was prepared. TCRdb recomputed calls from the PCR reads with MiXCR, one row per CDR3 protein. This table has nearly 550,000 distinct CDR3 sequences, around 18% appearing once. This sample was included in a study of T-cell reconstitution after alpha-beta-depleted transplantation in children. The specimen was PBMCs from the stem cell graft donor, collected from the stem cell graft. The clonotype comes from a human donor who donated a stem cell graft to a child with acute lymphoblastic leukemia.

The CDR3 loop reads CASSLPRYRGRNPGLGEQYF. CDR3 nucleotide sequence: TGCGCCAGCAGCTTGCCCCGATACAGGGGGCGCAACCCAGGCCTTGGGGAGCAGTACTTC. This rearrangement joins TRBV5-1 to TRBJ2-7; 9 bases map to TRBD1. CDR3 length equals 20 residues. Germline assignment: CDR1 SGHRS and CDR2 YFSETQ. V shed 1 base, J shed 7 bases, and the junction held 24 bases outside the gene matches. Full variable domain (missing parts from reference TRBV5-1 and TRBJ2-7): KAGVTQTPRYLIKTRGQQVTLSCSPISGHRSVSWYQQTPGQGLQFLFEYFSETQRNKGNFPGRFSGRQFSNSRSEMNVSTLELGDSALYLCASSLPRYRGRNPGLGEQYFGPGTRLTVT.